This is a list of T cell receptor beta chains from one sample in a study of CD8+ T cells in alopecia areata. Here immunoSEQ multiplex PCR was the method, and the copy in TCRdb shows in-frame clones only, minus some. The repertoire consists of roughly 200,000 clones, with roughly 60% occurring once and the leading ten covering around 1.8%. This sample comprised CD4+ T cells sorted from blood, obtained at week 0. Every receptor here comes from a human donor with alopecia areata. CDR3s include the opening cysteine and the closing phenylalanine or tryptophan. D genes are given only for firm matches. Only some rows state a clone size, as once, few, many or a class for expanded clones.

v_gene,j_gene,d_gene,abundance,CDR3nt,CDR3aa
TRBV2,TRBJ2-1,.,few,TGTGCCAGCGGGTCCCTTGGGGATGAGGAGCAGTTCTTC,CASGSLGDEEQFF
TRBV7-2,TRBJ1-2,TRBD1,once,TGTGCCAGCAGCCAGGACAGGATTAGTGGCTACACCTTC,CASSQDRISGYTF
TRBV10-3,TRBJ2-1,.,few,TGTGCCATCACGGGGGCGCGGCACAATGAGCAGTTCTTC,CAITGARHNEQFF
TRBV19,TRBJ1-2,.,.,TGTGCCAGTAGTATGGACATTGGCTACACCTTC,CASSMDIGYTF
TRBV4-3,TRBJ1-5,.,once,TGCGCCAGCAGCCAAGATGGGGATCAGCCCCAGCATTTT,CASSQDGDQPQHF
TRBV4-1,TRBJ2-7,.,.,TGCGCCAGCAGCTACGAACACAGCTACGAGCAGTACTTC,CASSYEHSYEQYF
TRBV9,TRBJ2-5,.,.,TGTGCCAGCAGCATTAGTCCCTACGGGGAGACCCAGTACTTC,CASSISPYGETQYF
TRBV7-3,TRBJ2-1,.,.,TGTGCCAGCAGCCCCACGAGTATGGTCTACAATGAGCAGTTCTTC,CASSPTSMVYNEQFF
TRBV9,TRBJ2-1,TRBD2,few,TGTGCCAGCAGCGCATTTGGCGGGGGGTCCTACAATGAGCAGTTCTTC,CASSAFGGGSYNEQFF
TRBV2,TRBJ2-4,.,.,TGTGCCAGCAGTCCGGACGGGAAAAACATTCAGTACTTC,CASSPDGKNIQYF
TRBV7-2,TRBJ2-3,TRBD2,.,TGTGCCAGCAGCTTCATAGCGGGGGGCGACACAGATACGCAGTATTTT,CASSFIAGGDTDTQYF
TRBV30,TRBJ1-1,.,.,TGTGCCTGGAACAGGGAGGCTGACACTGAAGCTTTCTTT,CAWNREADTEAFF
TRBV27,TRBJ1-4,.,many,TGTGCCAGCAGTTGGTCGGGACTTCATGAAAAACTGTTTTTT,CASSWSGLHEKLFF
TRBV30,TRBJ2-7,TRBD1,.,TGTGCCTGGAGTGTGGGACAGACCTACGAGCAGTACTTC,CAWSVGQTYEQYF
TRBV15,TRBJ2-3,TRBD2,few,TGTGCCACCAGCAAGACTAGCGAGTCAGATACGCAGTATTTT,CATSKTSESDTQYF
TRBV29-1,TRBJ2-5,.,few,TGCAGCGTTGAAGTCATACAAGAGACCCAGTACTTC,CSVEVIQETQYF
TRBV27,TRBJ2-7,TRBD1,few,TGTGCCAGCAGTGCGCGACAGGGTGCCTTCTACGAGCAGTACTTC,CASSARQGAFYEQYF
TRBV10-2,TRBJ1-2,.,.,TGCGCCAGCAGTGAGGCAGGGACGGGAAACTATGGCTACACCTTC,CASSEAGTGNYGYTF
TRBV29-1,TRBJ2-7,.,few,TGCAGCGTTGCCGGACTCTACGAGCAGTACTTC,CSVAGLYEQYF
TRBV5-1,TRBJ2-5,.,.,TGCGCCAGCAGCCCGGGACCCTTGTACCAAGAGACCCAGTACTTC,CASSPGPLYQETQYF
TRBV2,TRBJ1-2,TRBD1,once,TGTGCCAGCGGGACAGGGGCACTGTCTTATGGCTACACCTTC,CASGTGALSYGYTF
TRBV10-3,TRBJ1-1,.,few,TGTGCCATCAGTGCGGGCAGGGGGAACACTGAAGCTTTCTTT,CAISAGRGNTEAFF
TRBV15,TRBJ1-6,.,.,TGTGCCACCAGCAGAGGACCTAATTCACCCCTCCACTTT,CATSRGPNSPLHF
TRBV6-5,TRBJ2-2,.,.,TGTGCTTCAAGGAGCTTGGTCACCGGGGAGCTGTTTTTT,CASRSLVTGELFF
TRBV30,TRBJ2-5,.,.,TGTGCCTGGAGTGCGGGGGCTCCTGTGGAGACCCAGTACTTC,CAWSAGAPVETQYF
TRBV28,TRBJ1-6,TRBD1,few,TGTGCCAGCAGTTTGGCCAGGGGGGACTATAATTCACCCCTCCACTTT,CASSLARGDYNSPLHF
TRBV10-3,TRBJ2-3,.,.,TGTGCCACCGAAGGACAGTCGAGGGATACGCAGTATTTT,CATEGQSRDTQYF
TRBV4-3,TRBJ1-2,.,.,TGCGCCAGCAGCCAAGATACGGCGGCCTATGGCTACACCTTC,CASSQDTAAYGYTF
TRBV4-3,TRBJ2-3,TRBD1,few,TGCGCCAGCAGCCCACAGGGGATGCATACGCAGTATTTT,CASSPQGMHTQYF
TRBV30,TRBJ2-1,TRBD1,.,TGTGCCTGGAGGGGACAGGGTTTCAATGAGCAGTTCTTC,CAWRGQGFNEQFF
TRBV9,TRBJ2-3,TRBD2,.,TGTGCCAGCAGCGTCTCCCCGACTAGCGGGGGGTGGGATACGCAGTATTTT,CASSVSPTSGGWDTQYF
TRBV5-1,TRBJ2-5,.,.,TGCGCCAGCAGCGGCGACACCGGGGAGACCCAGTACTTC,CASSGDTGETQYF
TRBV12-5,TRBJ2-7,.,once,TGTGCTAGTGGTTTGCCCCCAGCCTACGAGCAGTACTTC,CASGLPPAYEQYF
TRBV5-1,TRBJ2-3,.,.,TGCGCCAGCAGCTTGCTAAGTCTTAGCACAGATACGCAGTATTTT,CASSLLSLSTDTQYF
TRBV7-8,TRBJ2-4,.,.,TGTGCCAGCAGTTCGGACGTCGGGGTGGCCAAAAACATTCAGTACTTC,CASSSDVGVAKNIQYF
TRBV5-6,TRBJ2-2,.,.,TGTGCCAGCAGCTCCCAAGGCGGGGAGCTGTTTTTT,CASSSQGGELFF
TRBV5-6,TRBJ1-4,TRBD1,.,TGTGCCAGCAGCTTACAGGGGTTAAGTGAAAAACTGTTTTTT,CASSLQGLSEKLFF
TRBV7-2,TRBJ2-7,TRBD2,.,TGTGCCAGCAGCCGTAGCGGGGGTTCCTACGAGCAGTACTTC,CASSRSGGSYEQYF
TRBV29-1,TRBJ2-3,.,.,TGCAGCGTTGATGGTCTCCGCGACACAGATACGCAGTATTTT,CSVDGLRDTDTQYF
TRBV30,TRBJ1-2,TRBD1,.,TGTGCCTGGATCCCGACAGGGGCCCATGGCTACACCTTC,CAWIPTGAHGYTF
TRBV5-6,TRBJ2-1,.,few,TGTGCCAGCAGCTCCCGGGGGAAATCCTACAATGAGCAGTTCTTC,CASSSRGKSYNEQFF
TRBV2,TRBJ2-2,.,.,TGTGCCAGCAGTGAAGGGGACACGCGTTGGGAGCTGTTTTTT,CASSEGDTRWELFF
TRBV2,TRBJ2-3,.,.,TGTGCCAGCAGGCCCATGGGAGGTTCATATCGCACAGATACGCAGTATTTT,CASRPMGGSYRTDTQYF
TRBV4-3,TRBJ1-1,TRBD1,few,TGCGCCAGCAGCGCGACCGGGACAGGGGGCACTGAAGCTTTCTTT,CASSATGTGGTEAFF
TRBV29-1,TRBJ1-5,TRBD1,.,TGCAGCGTCGCCGCAGGGGGCGCGGGTCAGCCCCAGCATTTT,CSVAAGGAGQPQHF
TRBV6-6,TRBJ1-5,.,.,TGTGCCAGCCCCACTCGAAATAAAAATCAGCCCCAGCATTTT,CASPTRNKNQPQHF
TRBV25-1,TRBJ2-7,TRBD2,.,TGTGCCAGCAGTGAATATGGCTCCCCGGGACTACCCTCCTACGAGCAGTACTTC,CASSEYGSPGLPSYEQYF
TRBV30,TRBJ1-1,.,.,TGTGCCTGGAGTTTAGAGAACACTGAAGCTTTCTTT,CAWSLENTEAFF
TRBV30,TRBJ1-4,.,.,TGTGCCTGGAGTGTACGGCCGGCTAATGAAAAACTGTTTTTT,CAWSVRPANEKLFF
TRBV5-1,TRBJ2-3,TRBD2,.,TGCGCCAGCAGCGATACTCTAGCGGGGCGCACAGATACGCAGTATTTT,CASSDTLAGRTDTQYF
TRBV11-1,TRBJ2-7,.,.,TGTGCCAGCAGCTTCTCCGACAGCTCCTACGAGCAGTACTTC,CASSFSDSSYEQYF
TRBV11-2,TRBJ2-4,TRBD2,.,TGTGCCAGCAGCTTAGGACTAGCGGGGGGCGGCAAAAACATTCAGTACTTC,CASSLGLAGGGKNIQYF
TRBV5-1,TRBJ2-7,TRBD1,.,TGCGCCAGCAAGTTTCAGACAGGGGGCTACGAGCAGTACTTC,CASKFQTGGYEQYF
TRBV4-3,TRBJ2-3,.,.,TGCGCCAGCAGCCCACGTCGGGGAGATACGCAGTATTTT,CASSPRRGDTQYF
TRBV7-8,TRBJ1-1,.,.,TGTGCCAGCAGCCTCAAACCCGGGGACACTGAAGCTTTCTTT,CASSLKPGDTEAFF